This TCR beta chain is from a study of identical twins. Study-wide results and caveats: Compared with unrelated sharing, twin-shared out-of-frame alpha sequences had more low-probability sequences. Beta out-of-frame sequences showed weaker excess sharing between twins. The authors noted that invariant MAIT and iNKT cells could partly confound zero-insertion analyses.

For this clonotype: Antigen specificity is unknown.

Only healthy Caucasians were included as donors. TCRdb redid the calling of the 5' RACE reads with MiXCR, one entry per CDR3 protein. This sample has around 530,000 distinct CDR3 sequences, with around 15% found just once. Trimming stripped 6 bases from V and 0 bases from J, with 12 bases between. The CDR3 is 15 residues long. The germline V gene encodes CDR1 LGHDT and CDR2 YNNKEL (reference sequence). The same sample was also studied in work on yellow fever vaccine responses in identical twins.

The J gene is TRBJ2-1, the V gene TRBV3-1; D gene unclear. This receptor was obtained from a woman aged 18 to 35 in good health. The source material was CD4+ T cells sorted from blood. CDR3 loop: CASRNSHLSYNEQFF. The CDR3, as DNA: TGTGCCAGCAGAAACAGCCACCTCTCCTACAATGAGCAGTTCTTC.